These T cell receptor beta chains were read from a single sample in a study of blood T cell repertoires in COVID-19. Assay: immunoSEQ multiplex PCR; the TCRdb copy retains only in-frame clones and omits some. This table holds 380,000 or so clones, approximately 85% found once. Sequenced: PBMCs or T cells enriched from blood (not recorded which). Receptors were obtained from a woman in her forties with acute COVID-19. Both conserved end residues are part of each CDR3. The D gene is left open where the match is weak. Expanded clones are given a class, and other clones once, few, many or no size at all.

j_gene: TRBJ2-1; abundance: .; v_gene: TRBV5-1; d_gene: .; CDR3aa: CASSLLIVASYNEQFF; CDR3nt: TGCGCCAGCAGCCTGCTGATCGTAGCCTCCTACAATGAGCAGTTCTTC
j_gene: TRBJ2-7; abundance: .; v_gene: TRBV24-1; d_gene: TRBD1; CDR3aa: CATSAAGQGGGEQYF; CDR3nt: TGTGCCACCAGTGCCGCGGGACAGGGGGGGGGCGAGCAGTACTTC
j_gene: TRBJ2-7; abundance: .; v_gene: TRBV5-4; d_gene: TRBD1; CDR3aa: CASSWDSSYEQYF; CDR3nt: TGTGCCAGCAGCTGGGACAGCTCCTACGAGCAGTACTTC
j_gene: TRBJ1-1; abundance: .; v_gene: TRBV29-1; d_gene: .; CDR3aa: CSGGRRNTEAFF; CDR3nt: TGCAGCGGGGGGAGGAGGAACACTGAAGCTTTCTTT
j_gene: TRBJ1-2; abundance: few; v_gene: TRBV19; d_gene: .; CDR3aa: CASTDGLRLYGYTF; CDR3nt: TGTGCCAGTACTGACGGCTTGAGGCTCTATGGCTACACCTTC
j_gene: TRBJ1-1; abundance: .; v_gene: TRBV6-6; d_gene: TRBD1; CDR3aa: CASSTGAEAFF; CDR3nt: TGTGCCAGCAGCACAGGGGCTGAAGCTTTCTTT
j_gene: TRBJ1-6; abundance: few; v_gene: TRBV7-9; d_gene: .; CDR3aa: CASSLTGIDSPLHF; CDR3nt: TGTGCCAGCAGCTTAACAGGGATTGATTCACCCCTCCACTTT
j_gene: TRBJ1-4; abundance: .; v_gene: TRBV11-2; d_gene: TRBD1; CDR3aa: CASSLRQGGMAVEKLFF; CDR3nt: TGTGCCAGCAGCCTTCGACAGGGGGGCATGGCCGTTGAAAAACTGTTTTTT
j_gene: TRBJ1-2; abundance: .; v_gene: TRBV3-1/TRBV3-2; d_gene: .; CDR3aa: CASSQDLESYGYTF; CDR3nt: TGTGCCAGCAGCCAAGATTTGGAGAGCTATGGCTACACCTTC
j_gene: TRBJ1-6; abundance: once; v_gene: TRBV30; d_gene: TRBD1; CDR3aa: CAWSVRRDRHSPLHF; CDR3nt: TGTGCCTGGAGTGTAAGAAGGGACAGGCATTCACCCCTCCACTTT
j_gene: TRBJ1-5; abundance: .; v_gene: TRBV12-5; d_gene: TRBD1; CDR3aa: CASGFTQGAHQPQHF; CDR3nt: TGTGCTAGTGGTTTCACGCAGGGGGCGCATCAGCCCCAGCATTTT
j_gene: TRBJ1-2; abundance: .; v_gene: TRBV19; d_gene: TRBD1; CDR3aa: CASSIYPGGSGYGYTF; CDR3nt: TGTGCCAGTAGTATTTACCCAGGGGGCAGCGGCTATGGCTACACCTTC
j_gene: TRBJ1-5; abundance: .; v_gene: TRBV30; d_gene: .; CDR3aa: CAWNVQGQGPQHF; CDR3nt: TGTGCCTGGAATGTGCAGGGGCAGGGGCCCCAGCATTTT
j_gene: TRBJ1-1; abundance: .; v_gene: TRBV5-8; d_gene: .; CDR3aa: CASSLITGLGPSRRNTEAFF; CDR3nt: TGTGCCAGCAGCCTAATAACAGGTTTAGGCCCTTCCCGTCGGAACACTGAAGCTTTCTTT
j_gene: TRBJ2-7; abundance: .; v_gene: TRBV18; d_gene: TRBD1; CDR3aa: CASSDRVDEQYF; CDR3nt: TGTGCCAGCTCGGACAGGGTTGACGAGCAGTACTTC
j_gene: TRBJ2-1; abundance: .; v_gene: TRBV2; d_gene: TRBD2; CDR3aa: CASSEEVGTSGPQFF; CDR3nt: TGTGCCAGCAGTGAAGAAGTGGGGACTAGCGGGCCGCAGTTCTTC
j_gene: TRBJ1-1; abundance: .; v_gene: TRBV6-1; d_gene: .; CDR3aa: CASSEVGGSRNTEAFF; CDR3nt: TGTGCCAGCAGTGAAGTCGGCGGTTCGCGGAACACTGAAGCTTTCTTT
j_gene: TRBJ2-5; abundance: .; v_gene: TRBV27; d_gene: .; CDR3aa: CASSLSDTQETQYF; CDR3nt: TGTGCCAGCAGTTTATCCGATACACAAGAGACCCAGTACTTC
j_gene: TRBJ2-7; abundance: once; v_gene: TRBV5-6; d_gene: TRBD2; CDR3aa: CASSLGAGAYEQYF; CDR3nt: TGTGCCAGCAGCTTGGGCGCGGGGGCCTACGAGCAGTACTTC
j_gene: TRBJ1-1; abundance: .; v_gene: TRBV7-2; d_gene: TRBD1; CDR3aa: CASSFTTGATEAFF; CDR3nt: TGTGCCAGCAGCTTTACGACAGGGGCCACTGAAGCTTTCTTT
j_gene: TRBJ1-4; abundance: .; v_gene: TRBV5-5; d_gene: .; CDR3aa: CASSLEPGVRSTNEKLFF; CDR3nt: TGTGCCAGCAGCTTGGAACCAGGGGTGAGGAGCACTAATGAAAAACTGTTTTTT
j_gene: TRBJ1-2; abundance: .; v_gene: TRBV5-1; d_gene: .; CDR3aa: CASRDPGNYGYTF; CDR3nt: TGCGCCAGCAGAGACCCCGGGAACTATGGCTACACCTTC
j_gene: TRBJ1-2; abundance: .; v_gene: TRBV6-1; d_gene: .; CDR3aa: CASSEQFGYGYTF; CDR3nt: TGTGCCAGCAGTGAGCAGTTTGGCTATGGCTACACCTTC
j_gene: TRBJ2-7; abundance: .; v_gene: TRBV9; d_gene: TRBD2; CDR3aa: CASSASGESSYEQYF; CDR3nt: TGTGCCAGCAGCGCTAGCGGGGAGAGCTCCTACGAGCAGTACTTC
j_gene: TRBJ2-1; abundance: .; v_gene: TRBV10-3; d_gene: TRBD2; CDR3aa: CAITAGLGYMEQFF; CDR3nt: TGTGCCATCACAGCGGGACTAGGTTATATGGAGCAGTTCTTC
j_gene: TRBJ2-5; abundance: once; v_gene: TRBV10-3; d_gene: TRBD2; CDR3aa: CATQLAGGSQETQYF; CDR3nt: TGTGCCACCCAACTAGCGGGGGGGTCACAAGAGACCCAGTACTTC
j_gene: TRBJ1-2; abundance: .; v_gene: TRBV3-1/TRBV3-2; d_gene: TRBD1; CDR3aa: CASSQRQGGDGYTF; CDR3nt: TGTGCCAGCAGCCAAAGACAGGGGGGCGATGGCTACACCTTC
j_gene: TRBJ1-3; abundance: once; v_gene: TRBV19; d_gene: .; CDR3aa: CASSMRRDTIYF; CDR3nt: TGTGCCAGTAGTATGAGGCGAGACACCATATATTTT
j_gene: TRBJ2-2; abundance: .; v_gene: TRBV9; d_gene: TRBD2; CDR3aa: CASSQTSGGNTGELFF; CDR3nt: TGTGCCAGCAGCCAGACCAGCGGGGGGAACACCGGGGAGCTGTTTTTT
j_gene: TRBJ2-7; abundance: .; v_gene: TRBV10-3; d_gene: .; CDR3aa: CAISEARVYEQYF; CDR3nt: TGTGCCATCAGTGAGGCCAGGGTCTACGAGCAGTACTTC
j_gene: TRBJ1-2; abundance: .; v_gene: TRBV7-9; d_gene: TRBD1; CDR3aa: CASSPGTGEVYGYTF; CDR3nt: TGTGCCAGCAGCCCCGGGACAGGGGAAGTCTATGGCTACACCTTC
j_gene: TRBJ1-2; abundance: .; v_gene: TRBV19; d_gene: TRBD1; CDR3aa: CASRATDRGAAYGYTF; CDR3nt: TGTGCCAGTAGGGCCACGGACAGGGGAGCGGCCTATGGCTACACCTTC
j_gene: TRBJ2-2; abundance: .; v_gene: TRBV18; d_gene: TRBD1; CDR3aa: CASSLTGPTGAEELFF; CDR3nt: TGTGCCAGCTCACTGACAGGGCCAACAGGGGCCGAGGAGCTGTTTTTT
j_gene: TRBJ2-2; abundance: .; v_gene: TRBV6-5; d_gene: .; CDR3aa: CASSYSKASGELFF; CDR3nt: TGTGCCAGCAGTTACTCGAAAGCGTCCGGGGAGCTGTTTTTT
j_gene: TRBJ2-7; abundance: .; v_gene: TRBV9; d_gene: .; CDR3aa: CASSVEDSSYEQYF; CDR3nt: TGTGCCAGCAGCGTAGAGGACAGCTCCTACGAGCAGTACTTC
j_gene: TRBJ1-3; abundance: .; v_gene: TRBV12-2; d_gene: .; CDR3aa: CARCGGAGNTIYF; CDR3nt: TGTGCAAGGTGCGGGGGCGCTGGAAACACCATATATTTT
j_gene: TRBJ2-3; abundance: .; v_gene: TRBV7-9; d_gene: .; CDR3aa: CASSDRITDTQYF; CDR3nt: TGTGCCAGCAGCGACAGGATCACAGATACGCAGTATTTT
j_gene: TRBJ1-2; abundance: .; v_gene: TRBV7-6; d_gene: TRBD1; CDR3aa: CASSLAKMVGQQNYGYTF; CDR3nt: TGTGCCAGCAGCTTAGCGAAAATGGTGGGACAGCAAAATTATGGCTACACCTTC
j_gene: TRBJ1-1; abundance: .; v_gene: TRBV18; d_gene: TRBD1; CDR3aa: CASSPEGQVTEAFF; CDR3nt: TGTGCCAGCTCACCGGAGGGACAGGTAACTGAAGCTTTCTTT
j_gene: TRBJ2-4; abundance: .; v_gene: TRBV2; d_gene: .; CDR3aa: CASSEEGVWNIQYF; CDR3nt: TGTGCCAGCAGTGAGGAGGGCGTCTGGAACATTCAGTACTTC
j_gene: TRBJ2-7; abundance: .; v_gene: TRBV9; d_gene: TRBD1; CDR3aa: CASSASGTGRYEQYF; CDR3nt: TGTGCCAGCAGCGCATCCGGGACAGGGAGGTACGAGCAGTACTTC
j_gene: TRBJ1-2; abundance: .; v_gene: TRBV11-2; d_gene: TRBD1; CDR3aa: CASSGRKGQAHRYTF; CDR3nt: TGTGCCAGCAGCGGGCGAAAAGGACAGGCCCATCGCTACACCTTC
j_gene: TRBJ1-1; abundance: .; v_gene: TRBV12-3/TRBV12-4; d_gene: TRBD1; CDR3aa: CASTTGVTEAFF; CDR3nt: TGTGCCAGCACCACAGGGGTCACTGAAGCTTTCTTT
j_gene: TRBJ2-4; abundance: .; v_gene: TRBV11-2; d_gene: .; CDR3aa: CASSLDRVHIQYF; CDR3nt: TGTGCCAGCAGCTTAGACAGGGTACACATTCAGTACTTC
j_gene: TRBJ2-7; abundance: .; v_gene: TRBV6-5; d_gene: TRBD2; CDR3aa: CASSFMTSGEEQYF; CDR3nt: TGTGCCAGCAGTTTTATGACTAGCGGGGAGGAGCAGTACTTC
j_gene: TRBJ1-5; abundance: .; v_gene: TRBV19; d_gene: TRBD1; CDR3aa: CASSIRGSSNQPQHF; CDR3nt: TGTGCCAGTAGTATCAGGGGGTCAAGCAATCAGCCCCAGCATTTT
j_gene: TRBJ1-4; abundance: .; v_gene: TRBV7-9; d_gene: TRBD1; CDR3aa: CAARDRVGEKLFF; CDR3nt: TGTGCCGCCCGGGACAGGGTAGGGGAAAAACTGTTTTTT
j_gene: TRBJ2-7; abundance: .; v_gene: TRBV25-1; d_gene: .; CDR3aa: CASSDPRQFYEQYF; CDR3nt: TGTGCCAGCAGTGACCCCCGACAGTTCTACGAGCAGTACTTC
j_gene: TRBJ1-5; abundance: .; v_gene: TRBV19; d_gene: .; CDR3aa: CASSIRGDHQPQHF; CDR3nt: TGTGCCAGTAGTATACGGGGAGATCATCAGCCCCAGCATTTT
j_gene: TRBJ1-2; abundance: few; v_gene: TRBV5-1; d_gene: .; CDR3aa: CASSLDVSSFGYTF; CDR3nt: TGCGCCAGCAGCTTGGATGTGAGTTCCTTCGGCTACACCTTC
j_gene: TRBJ1-2; abundance: .; v_gene: TRBV12-3/TRBV12-4; d_gene: .; CDR3aa: CASSFVLRGYTF; CDR3nt: TGTGCCAGCAGTTTTGTCCTTCGGGGCTACACCTTC